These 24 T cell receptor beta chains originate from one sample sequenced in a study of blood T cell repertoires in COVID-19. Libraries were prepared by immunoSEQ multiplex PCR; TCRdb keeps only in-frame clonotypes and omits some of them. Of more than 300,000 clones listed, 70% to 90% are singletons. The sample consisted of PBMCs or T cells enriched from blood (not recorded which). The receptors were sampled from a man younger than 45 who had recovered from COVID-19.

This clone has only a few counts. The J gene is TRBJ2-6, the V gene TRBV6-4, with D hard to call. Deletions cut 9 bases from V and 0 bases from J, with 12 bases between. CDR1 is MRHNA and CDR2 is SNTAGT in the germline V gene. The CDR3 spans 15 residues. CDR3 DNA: TGTGCCAGTACAATGCAGGCCTCTGGGGCCAACGTCCTGACTTTC. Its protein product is CASTMQASGANVLTF.

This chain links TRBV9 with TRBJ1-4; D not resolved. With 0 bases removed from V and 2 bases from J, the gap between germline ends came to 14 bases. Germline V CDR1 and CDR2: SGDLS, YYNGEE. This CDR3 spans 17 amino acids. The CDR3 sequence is CASSVGGALPTNEKLFF. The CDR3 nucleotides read TGTGCCAGCAGCGTAGGGGGAGCACTACCCACTAATGAAAAACTGTTTTTT.

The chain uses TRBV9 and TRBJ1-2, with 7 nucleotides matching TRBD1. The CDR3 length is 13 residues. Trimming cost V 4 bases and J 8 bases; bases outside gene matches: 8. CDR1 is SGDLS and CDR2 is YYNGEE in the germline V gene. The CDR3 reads CASSSTGVGGYTF. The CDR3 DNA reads TGTGCCAGCAGCTCTACAGGGGTCGGGGGCTACACCTTC.

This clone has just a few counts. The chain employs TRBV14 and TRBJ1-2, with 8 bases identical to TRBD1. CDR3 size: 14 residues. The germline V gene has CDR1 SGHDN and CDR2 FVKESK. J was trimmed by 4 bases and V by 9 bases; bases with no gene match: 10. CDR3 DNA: TGTGCCAGTTATCGGACAGGGTCGGGCTATGGCTACACCTTC. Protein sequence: CASYRTGSGYGYTF.

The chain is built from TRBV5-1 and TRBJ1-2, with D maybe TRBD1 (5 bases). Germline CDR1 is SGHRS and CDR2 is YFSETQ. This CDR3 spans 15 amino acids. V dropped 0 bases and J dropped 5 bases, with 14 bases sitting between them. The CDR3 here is CASSLGLGDLYGYTF. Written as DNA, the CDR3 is TGCGCCAGCAGCTTGGGTCTAGGGGACTTATATGGCTACACCTTC.

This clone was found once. CDR3 sequence: CASSLNHRGLREKLFF. The CDR3 nucleotides read TGTGCCAGCAGCCTAAACCACAGGGGACTTCGAGAAAAACTGTTTTTT. The gene calls are TRBV3-1 (or the pseudogene TRBV3-2) and TRBJ1-4, with 7 bases that match TRBD1. The CDR3 loop spans 16 amino acids. Germline V gene sequence: CDR1 LGHDT, CDR2 YNNKEL (reference sequence). Unmatched junction bases numbered 13, after V lost 4 bases and J lost 8 bases.

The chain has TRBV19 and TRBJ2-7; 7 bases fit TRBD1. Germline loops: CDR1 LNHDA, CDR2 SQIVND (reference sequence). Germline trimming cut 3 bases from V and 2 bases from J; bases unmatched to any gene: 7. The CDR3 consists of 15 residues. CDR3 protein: CASSMDRQGTYEQYF. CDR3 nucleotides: TGTGCCAGTAGTATGGATCGACAGGGTACCTACGAGCAGTACTTC.

The CDR3 DNA reads TGTGCCAGCTCACCGGGACTAGCGGGAGGGGGAAATGAGCAGTTCTTC. Translating gives CASSPGLAGGGNEQFF. The V call is TRBV18, the J call TRBJ2-1, with 16 bases aligning to TRBD2. This CDR3 region has 16 residues. The junction had 3 bases not matched to a gene; V was cut back by 3 bases and J by 7 bases. The germline CDR1 and CDR2 sequences are KGHSH and LQKENI.

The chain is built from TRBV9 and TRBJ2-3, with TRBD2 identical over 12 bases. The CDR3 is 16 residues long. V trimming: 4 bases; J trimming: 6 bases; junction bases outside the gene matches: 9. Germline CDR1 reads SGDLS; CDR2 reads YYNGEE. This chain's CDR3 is CASSRLAGGGKDTQYF. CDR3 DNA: TGTGCCAGCAGCCGCCTAGCGGGAGGGGGTAAGGATACGCAGTATTTT. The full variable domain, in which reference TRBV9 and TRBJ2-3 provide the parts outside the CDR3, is DSGVTQTPKHLITATGQRVTLRCSPRSGDLSVYWYQQSLDQGLQFLIQYYNGEERAKGNILERFSAQQFPDLHSELNLSSLELGDSALYFCASSRLAGGGKDTQYFGPGTRLTVL.

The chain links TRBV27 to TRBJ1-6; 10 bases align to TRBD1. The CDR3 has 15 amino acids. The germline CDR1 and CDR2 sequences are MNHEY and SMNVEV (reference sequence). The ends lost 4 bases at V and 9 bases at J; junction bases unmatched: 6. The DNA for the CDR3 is TGTGCCAGCAGTTCCGAGACAGGGGGCATTTCACCCCTCCACTTT. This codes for CASSSETGGISPLHF.

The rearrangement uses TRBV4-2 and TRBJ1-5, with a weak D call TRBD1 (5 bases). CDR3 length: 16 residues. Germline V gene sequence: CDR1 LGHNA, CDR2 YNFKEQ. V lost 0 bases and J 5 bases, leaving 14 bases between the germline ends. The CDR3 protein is CASSQDLQGAYQPQHF. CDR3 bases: TGTGCCAGCAGCCAAGACCTACAAGGGGCCTATCAGCCCCAGCATTTT.

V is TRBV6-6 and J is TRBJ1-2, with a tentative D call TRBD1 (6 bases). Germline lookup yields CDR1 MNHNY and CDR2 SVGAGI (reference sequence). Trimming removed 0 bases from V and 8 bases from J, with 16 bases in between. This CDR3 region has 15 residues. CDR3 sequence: CASSYSEQGRSGYTF. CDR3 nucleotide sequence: TGTGCCAGCAGTTACTCAGAACAGGGCCGGAGCGGCTACACCTTC.

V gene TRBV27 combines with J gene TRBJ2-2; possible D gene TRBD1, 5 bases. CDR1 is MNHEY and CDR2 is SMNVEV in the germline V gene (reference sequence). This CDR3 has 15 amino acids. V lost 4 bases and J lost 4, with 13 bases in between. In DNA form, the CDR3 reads TGTGCCAGCAGTTCAGTGGGGCTGGGCACCGGGGAGCTGTTTTTT. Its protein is CASSSVGLGTGELFF.

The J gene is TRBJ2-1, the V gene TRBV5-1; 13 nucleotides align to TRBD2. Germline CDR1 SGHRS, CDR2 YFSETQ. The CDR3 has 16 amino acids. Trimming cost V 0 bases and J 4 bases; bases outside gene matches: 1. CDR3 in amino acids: CASSLGTSGGYNEQFF. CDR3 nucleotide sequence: TGCGCCAGCAGCTTGGGGACTAGCGGGGGTTACAATGAGCAGTTCTTC. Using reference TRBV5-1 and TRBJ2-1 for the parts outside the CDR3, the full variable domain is KAGVTQTPRYLIKTRGQQVTLSCSPISGHRSVSWYQQTPGQGLQFLFEYFSETQRNKGNFPGRFSGRQFSNSRSEMNVSTLELGDSALYLCASSLGTSGGYNEQFFGPGTRLTVL.

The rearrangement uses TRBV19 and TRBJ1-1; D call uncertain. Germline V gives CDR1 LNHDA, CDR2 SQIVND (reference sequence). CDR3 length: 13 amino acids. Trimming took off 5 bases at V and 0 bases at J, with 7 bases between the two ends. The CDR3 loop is CASSASLNTEAFF. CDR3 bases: TGTGCCAGTAGTGCTAGTTTGAACACTGAAGCTTTCTTT.

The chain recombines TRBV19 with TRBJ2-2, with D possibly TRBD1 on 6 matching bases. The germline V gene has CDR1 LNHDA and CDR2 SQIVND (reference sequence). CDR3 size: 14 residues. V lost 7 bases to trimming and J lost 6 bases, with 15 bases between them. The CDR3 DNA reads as TGTGCCAGTAACCCACAGGGTTGGTCCGGGGAGCTGTTTTTT. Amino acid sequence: CASNPQGWSGELFF.

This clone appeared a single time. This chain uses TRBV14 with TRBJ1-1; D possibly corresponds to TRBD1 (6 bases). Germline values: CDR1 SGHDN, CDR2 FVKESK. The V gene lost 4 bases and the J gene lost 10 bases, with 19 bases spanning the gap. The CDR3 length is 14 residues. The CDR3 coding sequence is TGTGCCAGCAGCCCTTTGGGGGAGGGGGGCCCAGCTTTCTTT. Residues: CASSPLGEGGPAFF.

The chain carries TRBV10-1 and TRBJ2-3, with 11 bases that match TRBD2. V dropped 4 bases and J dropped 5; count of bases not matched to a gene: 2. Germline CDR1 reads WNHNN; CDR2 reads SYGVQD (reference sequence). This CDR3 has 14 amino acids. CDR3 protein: CASSATSGRDTQYF. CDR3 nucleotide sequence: TGCGCCAGCAGTGCTACTAGCGGGAGAGATACGCAGTATTTT.

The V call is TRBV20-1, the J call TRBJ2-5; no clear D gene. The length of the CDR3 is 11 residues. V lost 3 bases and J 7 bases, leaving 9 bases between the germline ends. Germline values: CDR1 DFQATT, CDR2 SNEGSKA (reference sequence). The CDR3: CSARAHGTQYF. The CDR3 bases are TGCAGTGCTAGGGCCCATGGGACCCAGTACTTC.

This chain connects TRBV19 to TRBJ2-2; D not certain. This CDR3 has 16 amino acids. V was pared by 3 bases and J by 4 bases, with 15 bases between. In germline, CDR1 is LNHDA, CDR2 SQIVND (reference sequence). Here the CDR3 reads CASSILSRPSTGELFF. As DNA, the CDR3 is TGTGCCAGTAGTATCCTTTCGCGTCCCTCCACCGGGGAGCTGTTTTTT.

DNA of the CDR3: TGTGCCAGCAGCCCAGGGCTGGGGAACTATGGCTACACCTTC. It translates to CASSPGLGNYGYTF. The chain has TRBV11-2 and TRBJ1-2; D might be TRBD1 (5 bases). Trimming shortened V by 5 bases and J by 2 bases, and 12 bases separated the two germline ends. This CDR3 region has 14 residues. Germline V gene data show CDR1 as SGHAT and CDR2 as FQNNGV.

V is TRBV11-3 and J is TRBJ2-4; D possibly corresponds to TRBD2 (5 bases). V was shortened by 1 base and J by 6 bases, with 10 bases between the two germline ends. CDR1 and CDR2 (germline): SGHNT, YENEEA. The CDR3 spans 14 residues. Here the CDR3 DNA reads TGTGCCAGCAGCTTAGGAGGGAAGGTAAACATTCAGTACTTC. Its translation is CASSLGGKVNIQYF.

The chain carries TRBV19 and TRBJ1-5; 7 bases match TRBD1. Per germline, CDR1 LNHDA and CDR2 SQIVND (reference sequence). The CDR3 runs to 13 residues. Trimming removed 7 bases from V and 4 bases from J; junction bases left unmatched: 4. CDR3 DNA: TGTGCCAGTAATGGACAGGTGAATCAGCCCCAGCATTTT. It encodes CASNGQVNQPQHF.

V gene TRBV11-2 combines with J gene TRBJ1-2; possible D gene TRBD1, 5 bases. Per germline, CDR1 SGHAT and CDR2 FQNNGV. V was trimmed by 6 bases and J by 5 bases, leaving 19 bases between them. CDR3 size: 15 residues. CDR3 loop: CASRGEQGLPYGYTF. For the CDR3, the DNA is TGTGCCAGCAGAGGGGAACAAGGATTACCATATGGCTACACCTTC.